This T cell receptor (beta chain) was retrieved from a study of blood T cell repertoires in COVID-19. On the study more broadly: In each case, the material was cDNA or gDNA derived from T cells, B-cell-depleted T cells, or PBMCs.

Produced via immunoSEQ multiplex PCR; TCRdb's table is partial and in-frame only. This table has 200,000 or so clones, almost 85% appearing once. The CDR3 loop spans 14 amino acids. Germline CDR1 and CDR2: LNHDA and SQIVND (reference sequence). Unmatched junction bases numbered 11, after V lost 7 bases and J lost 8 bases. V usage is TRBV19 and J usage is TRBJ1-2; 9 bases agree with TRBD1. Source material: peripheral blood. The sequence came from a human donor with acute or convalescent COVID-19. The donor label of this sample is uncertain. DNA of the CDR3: TGTGCCAGTAACCCCAGGGACAGGGTTTTCGGCTACACCTTC. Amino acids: CASNPRDRVFGYTF.